This TCR beta chain was captured in a study of T cell responses to AZD1222 COVID-19 vaccine. General study results and limits: The CD4 TCRs associated with vaccination extended across spike and predominated at 160-218 and 743-854. Recipients of AZD1222 seropositive at baseline numbered only 5 to 7. Donors were chiefly white British, with a greater number of females, and clonal diversity was perhaps underestimated.

This clone was seen once. Its antigen is not identified. The V gene's germline CDR1 is SGHDN and CDR2 FVKESK. V shed 4 bases and J shed 4 bases, with 10 bases lying between them. There are 13 residues in the CDR3. TCRdb keeps only in-frame clones here, not all; method: immunoSEQ multiplex PCR. Here the sample spans around 140,000 clones, about 91% being singletons. The receptor was isolated from an adult who received the AZD1222 COVID-19 vaccine. Sequences were derived from peripheral blood, sampled 28 days after the second AZD1222 dose. The V call is TRBV14, the J call TRBJ1-1, with a possible D match to TRBD1 (6 bases). In DNA form, the CDR3 reads TGTGCCAGCAGCCCTCAGGGGTCCACTGAAGCTTTCTTT. Protein product: CASSPQGSTEAFF.